This T cell receptor (beta chain) originates from a study of blood T cell repertoires in COVID-19. Germline values: CDR1 SGHRS, CDR2 YFSETQ. The V end was cut by 4 bases, the J end by 0 bases, with 9 bases between. The CDR3 is 14 amino acids. Clones were read by immunoSEQ multiplex PCR, and TCRdb kept only the in-frame ones, dropping some. The table includes about 78,000 clones, around 90% detected once. The receptor was isolated from a woman of 80 years or more with acute or convalescent COVID-19. The specimen was peripheral blood. The V and J genes are TRBV5-1 and TRBJ2-3; D possibly corresponds to TRBD1 (6 bases). The CDR3 DNA reads as TGCGCCAGCAGCATACAGGGAAGCACAGATACGCAGTATTTT. Protein: CASSIQGSTDTQYF. Variable domain in full (rest from reference TRBV5-1 and TRBJ2-3): KAGVTQTPRYLIKTRGQQVTLSCSPISGHRSVSWYQQTPGQGLQFLFEYFSETQRNKGNFPGRFSGRQFSNSRSEMNVSTLELGDSALYLCASSIQGSTDTQYFGPGTRLTVL.